The clone carrying this TCR beta chain was counted a single time. The trim removed 0 bases at V and 8 bases at J, leaving 7 bases unmatched. The CDR3 is 15 residues long. Germline V lookup: CDR1 MNHEY, CDR2 SVGAGI. This sample is part of a study of blood T cell repertoires in COVID-19. Study as a whole: The analysed material was cDNA or gDNA that came from T cells, B-cell-depleted T cells, or PBMCs.

Per the study methods: The assay estimated nucleated cells by amplifying reference gene primers. TCRdb's copy holds only in-frame clones and misses some; the assay was immunoSEQ multiplex PCR. Clonal size and the V and J genes are those of that table, whereas D and trimming came from the DNA. In the table there are some 74,000 clones, roughly nine tenths of which are singletons. Patients in Seattle were enrolled during active infection, then followed longitudinally. This rearrangement joins TRBV6-5 to TRBJ2-1; 7 bases fit TRBD1. The clonotype comes from a man aged 45-65 years with COVID-19, enrolled during active disease. The sample comprised peripheral blood. The CDR3: CASSYSRQGVDEQFF. In DNA, the CDR3 is TGTGCCAGCAGTTACTCGAGGCAGGGGGTCGATGAGCAGTTCTTC.